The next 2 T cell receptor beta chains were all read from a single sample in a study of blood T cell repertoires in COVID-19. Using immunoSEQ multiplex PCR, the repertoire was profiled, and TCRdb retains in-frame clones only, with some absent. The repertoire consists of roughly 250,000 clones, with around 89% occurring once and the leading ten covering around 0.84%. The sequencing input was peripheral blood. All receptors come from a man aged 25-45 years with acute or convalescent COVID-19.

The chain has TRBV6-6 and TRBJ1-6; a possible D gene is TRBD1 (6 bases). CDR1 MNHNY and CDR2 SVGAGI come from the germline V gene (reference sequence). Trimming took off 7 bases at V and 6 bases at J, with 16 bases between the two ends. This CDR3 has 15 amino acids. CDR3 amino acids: CASNTGTLLNSPLHF. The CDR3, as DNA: TGTGCCAGCAACACCGGGACACTACTTAATTCACCCCTCCACTTT.

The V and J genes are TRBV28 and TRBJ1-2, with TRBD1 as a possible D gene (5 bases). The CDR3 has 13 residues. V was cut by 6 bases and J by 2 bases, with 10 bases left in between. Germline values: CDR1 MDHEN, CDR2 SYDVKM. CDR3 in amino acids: CASSDSKNYGYTF. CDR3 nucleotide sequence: TGTGCCAGCAGCGACAGCAAGAACTATGGCTACACCTTC.